This T cell receptor (beta chain) stems from a study of cytomegalovirus exposure and HLA in healthy donors. Study conclusions and caveats: After further analysis at a later stage, around 17,000 TCR beta sequences were associated with HLA alleles at 0.05 false discovery rate. Later analysis showed TCR association rates varying by HLA locus, highest for DRB1 and lowest for HLA-C. Several top significant clusters appeared, in a later analysis, to be linked to common viral pathogens.

Germline V CDR1 and CDR2: SNHLY, FYNNEI. V gave up 8 bases and J gave up 0 bases, with 7 bases separating them. The CDR3 runs 12 residues. This clone occurred once. As yet, its antigen is unknown. The PCR made use of 60 Vbeta and 13 Jbeta primers. Data came from immunoSEQ multiplex PCR; TCRdb stores just in-frame clones and leaves some out. Among about 160,000 clones listed, 60% to 85% were seen once. The receptor comes from a man aged 25 to 40 in good health and CMV-seropositive. V and J are TRBV2 and TRBJ2-5; D call uncertain. The specimen sequenced was PBMCs. The CDR3 reads CASSPYQETQYF. The DNA for the CDR3 is TGTGCCAGCTCCCCGTACCAAGAGACCCAGTACTTC.